The TCR beta chain described here comes from a study of shared clonotypes between healthy human individuals. Researchers divided each subset's genomic DNA evenly across several immunoSEQ plates. The team ran DNA from unsorted PBMCs on ten immunoSEQ deep assay plates for sequencing. Authors' processing steps: ImmunoSEQ supplied junction-only sequences lacking quality scores, so filtering was different. Using immunoSEQ multiplex PCR, the repertoire was profiled, and TCRdb retains in-frame clones only, with some absent. V and J calls and clone size are given by that table; D and trimming were obtained from the DNA. The sample shows hundreds of thousands of clones, roughly three quarters of them seen only once. Each sample came from a Caucasian adult donor living in Nashville, Tennessee. With V trimmed by 5 bases and J by 7 bases, 9 bases remained unmatched. There are 16 residues in the CDR3. Germline V gene data show CDR1 as SGHTA and CDR2 as FQGNSA.

The clonotype comes from a middle-aged woman in good health. Some clones in this sample may be carry-over from other donors' samples. The chain is built from TRBV7-2 and TRBJ2-5, with TRBD2 matching over 14 bases. Sample: PBMCs. The CDR3 DNA reads TGTGCCAGCAGCCGAGGGACTAGCGGGAGATTGGGGACCCAGTACTTC. Amino acids: CASSRGTSGRLGTQYF.